This T cell receptor (beta chain) is drawn from a study of cytomegalovirus exposure and HLA in healthy donors. Vbeta (60) and Jbeta (13) primers were used in the PCR. Profiling relied on immunoSEQ multiplex PCR, and the TCRdb table lists in-frame clones only, not all of them. The repertoire holds 150,000 to 200,000 clones, with about 87% as singletons. Germline lookup yields CDR1 SGHTA and CDR2 FQGNSA. The CDR3 covers 16 residues. The V and J ends lost 4 bases and 0 bases, in that order; junction bases with no gene match: 5. This clone was seen a single time. This chain connects TRBV7-2 to TRBJ2-1; TRBD2 aligns across 8 bases. This TCR came from a woman in her late teens or twenties in good health and CMV-seronegative. The specimen sequenced was PBMCs. DNA of the CDR3: TGTGCCAGCAGCTATAGCGGGGACCCCTCCTACAATGAGCAGTTCTTC. Its protein is CASSYSGDPSYNEQFF.